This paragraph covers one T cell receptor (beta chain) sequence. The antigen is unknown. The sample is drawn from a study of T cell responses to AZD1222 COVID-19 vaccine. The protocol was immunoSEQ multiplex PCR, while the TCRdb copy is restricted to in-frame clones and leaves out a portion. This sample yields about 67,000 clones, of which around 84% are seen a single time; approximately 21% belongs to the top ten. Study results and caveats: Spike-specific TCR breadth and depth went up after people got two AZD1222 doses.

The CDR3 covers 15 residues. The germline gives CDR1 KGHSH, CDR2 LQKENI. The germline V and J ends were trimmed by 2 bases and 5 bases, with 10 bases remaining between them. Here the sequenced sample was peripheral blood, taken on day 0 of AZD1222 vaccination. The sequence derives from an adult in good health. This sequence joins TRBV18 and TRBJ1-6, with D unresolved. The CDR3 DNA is TGTGCCAGCTCACCAGCCGGGATGGATAATTCACCCCTCCACTTT. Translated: CASSPAGMDNSPLHF.